The clone carrying this TCR beta chain was seen a handful of times. Its antigen is as yet unknown. Uncontrolled infection, other autoimmune disease, pregnancy or lactation led to exclusion. V shed 1 base and J shed 2 bases, with 14 bases lying between them. Per germline, CDR1 SGHVS and CDR2 FQNEAQ. This CDR3 has 16 residues. The TCR beta CDR3 regions underwent amplification using RNA transcripts as the source. TCR CDR3 regions were first amplified by RT-PCR with HTBI primers. TCRdb reanalysed the multiplex PCR reads using MiXCR and keeps one entry per CDR3 protein. The repertoire holds about 410,000 distinct CDR3 sequences, with about 14% as singletons. The source of the sample is a study of T cells in Graves' hyperthyroidism and ophthalmopathy. As for the study in general: Specimen type is peripheral blood, collected at initial diagnosis prior to any treatment.

Study conclusions and caveats: Stable hyperthyroidism and ophthalmopathy were separated using 13 V-J signatures.

The sample comprised blood. The rearrangement links TRBV7-8 to TRBJ1-2, with no clear D. The sequence was obtained from a man aged 18 to 30 with Graves' ophthalmopathy. This chain's CDR3 is CASSLGPRSGNYGYTF. In DNA form, the CDR3 reads TGTGCCAGCAGCTTAGGCCCCCGCTCGGGCAACTATGGCTACACCTTC. Combining the CDR3 with reference TRBV7-8 and TRBJ1-2 gives the whole variable domain GAGVSQSPRYKVAKRGQDVALRCDPISGHVSLFWYQQALGQGPEFLTYFQNEAQLDKSGLPSDRFFAERPEGSVSTLKIQRTQQEDSAVYLCASSLGPRSGNYGYTFGSGTRLTVV.